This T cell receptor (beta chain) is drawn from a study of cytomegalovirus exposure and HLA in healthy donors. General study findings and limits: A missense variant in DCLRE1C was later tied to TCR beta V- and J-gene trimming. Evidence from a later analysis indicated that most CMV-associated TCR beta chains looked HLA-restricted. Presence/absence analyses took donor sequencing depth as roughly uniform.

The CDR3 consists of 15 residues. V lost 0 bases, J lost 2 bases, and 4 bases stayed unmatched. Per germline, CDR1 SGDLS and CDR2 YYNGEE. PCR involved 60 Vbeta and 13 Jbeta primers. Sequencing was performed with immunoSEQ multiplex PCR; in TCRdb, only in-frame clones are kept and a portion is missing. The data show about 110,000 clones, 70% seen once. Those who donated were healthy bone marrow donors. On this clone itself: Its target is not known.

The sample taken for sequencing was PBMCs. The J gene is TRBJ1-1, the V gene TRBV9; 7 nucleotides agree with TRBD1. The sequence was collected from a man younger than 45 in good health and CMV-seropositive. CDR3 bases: TGTGCCAGCAGCGTAGATAGGGGGCCAAACACTGAAGCTTTCTTT. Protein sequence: CASSVDRGPNTEAFF.